This TCR beta chain was profiled in a study of blood T cell repertoires in COVID-19. About the study: Nucleic acid was either cDNA or gDNA, and it came from T cells, B-cell-depleted T cells, or PBMCs.

On this clone itself: The sample holds other DNA sequences that translate to the same CDR3.

Profiled with immunoSEQ multiplex PCR; TCRdb holds only in-frame clones, not every one. There are some 370,000 clones in the sample; around 87% occur only once, and about 10% lies in the top ten. This CDR3 comprises 13 residues. V was trimmed by 4 bases and J by 4 bases, leaving 5 bases between them. In germline, CDR1 is MDHEN, CDR2 SYDVKM. This TCR was sampled from a young woman with COVID-19, enrolled during active disease. The sequencing sample was made of peripheral blood. The chain is built from TRBV28 and TRBJ2-6; no reliable D call. The CDR3 DNA is TGTGCCAGCAGTTCGTCCGGGGCCAACGTCCTGACTTTC. This sequence encodes CASSSSGANVLTF.